These 11 T cell receptor beta chains came from one sample sequenced in a study of shared clonotypes between healthy human individuals. Clones were read by immunoSEQ multiplex PCR, and TCRdb kept only the in-frame ones, dropping some. The sample includes around 2,000,000 clones, roughly 94% of them seen just once. The sample comprised naive CD4+ T cells sorted from blood. Specified subset: CD45RA+ positively selected. The receptors derive from a man aged 18 to 35 in good health.

The chain links TRBV5-4 to TRBJ2-5; 9 nucleotides line up with TRBD1. J was trimmed by 5 bases and V by 5 bases; bases with no gene match: 7. From germline, CDR1 is SGHNT and CDR2 YYREEE (reference sequence). The CDR3 is made up of 14 amino acids. This CDR3 reads CASRGQGSKETQYF. The DNA for the CDR3 is TGTGCCAGCAGAGGACAGGGGAGCAAGGAGACCCAGTACTTC.

The genes are TRBV5-1 and TRBJ2-1; 8 positions agree with TRBD2. This CDR3 has 15 residues. Germline CDR1 reads SGHRS; CDR2 reads YFSETQ. The junction had 11 bases not matched to a gene; V was cut back by 4 bases and J by 8 bases. The CDR3 reads CASSPLGGGLDEQFF. The CDR3 DNA sequence: TGCGCCAGCAGCCCCCTCGGGGGGGGGCTCGATGAGCAGTTCTTC.

The genes are TRBV6-5 and TRBJ1-2, with 8 bases matching TRBD1. J was trimmed by 6 bases and V by 0 bases; bases with no gene match: 6. The CDR3 length is 15 residues. Germline V CDR1 and CDR2: MNHEY, SVGAGI. The CDR3 here is CASSYSQGAIDGYTF. CDR3 nucleotide sequence: TGTGCCAGCAGTTACTCCCAGGGGGCTATCGATGGCTACACCTTC.

This chain joins TRBV19 and TRBJ2-1; D possibly corresponds to TRBD1 (6 bases). The CDR3 is 12 amino acids. Germline lookup yields CDR1 LNHDA and CDR2 SQIVND (reference sequence). Trimming removed 10 bases at V and 5 bases at J, with 12 bases between. The CDR3 region is CATLAGDNEQFF. The CDR3 DNA reads as TGTGCCACCCTCGCAGGGGACAATGAGCAGTTCTTC.

On this clone: This specimen includes other DNA sequences encoding the same CDR3. The gene calls are TRBV5-6 and TRBJ1-3, with D uncertain. V lost 2 bases and J lost 0, with 6 bases in between. The CDR3 has 14 residues. Germline-derived CDR1 and CDR2 are SGHDT and YYEEEE. CDR3 DNA: TGTGCCAGCAGCTTAGCCGGCTCTGGAAACACCATATATTTT. Residues: CASSLAGSGNTIYF.

The gene calls are TRBV4-1 and TRBJ2-3, with 13 bases fitting TRBD2. Germline CDR1 reads MGHRA; CDR2 reads YSYEKL. V trimming: 3 bases; J trimming: 4 bases; junction bases outside the gene matches: 7. The CDR3 runs 17 residues. CDR3 nucleotide sequence: TGCGCCAGCAGCCAGTTACTAGCGGGGGGGTCCCCAGATACGCAGTATTTT. It is translated as CASSQLLAGGSPDTQYF.

The V gene is TRBV2, the J gene TRBJ2-5; TRBD2 matches at 8 bases. Per the germline V gene, CDR1 is SNHLY and CDR2 is FYNNEI. With 6 bases clipped from V and 5 bases from J, the junction kept 8 bases outside the gene matches. This CDR3 comprises 14 residues. CDR3 protein: CASSYSGSVETQYF. The CDR3 DNA reads TGTGCCAGCAGCTACAGCGGGAGTGTGGAGACCCAGTACTTC.

The chain has TRBV6-1 and TRBJ2-2; maybe TRBD2 (5 bases). The CDR3 has 15 amino acids. V dropped 2 bases and J dropped 4 bases, with 11 bases sitting between them. Germline V CDR1 and CDR2: MNHNS, SASEGT. The CDR3 DNA reads TGTGCCAGCAGTGAACTTGCGGGTCTCACCGGGGAGCTGTTTTTT. Translating gives CASSELAGLTGELFF.

The chain recombines TRBV30 with TRBJ1-4; possible D gene TRBD1, 6 bases. V lost 1 base and J 7 bases, leaving 10 bases between the germline ends. CDR3 length equals 13 residues. Looked up from germline, CDR1 is GTSNPN and CDR2 is SVGIG (reference sequence). CDR3 protein: CAWSGQGPEKLFF. The CDR3 region has the DNA TGTGCCTGGAGTGGGCAGGGGCCTGAAAAACTGTTTTTT.

The chain uses TRBV4-2 and TRBJ2-3; D is ambiguous. Germline V gives CDR1 LGHNA, CDR2 YNFKEQ. This CDR3 comprises 15 residues. The ends were cut back, 0 bases at V and 2 bases at J, with 9 bases in the middle. CDR3 DNA sequence: TGTGCCAGCAGCCAAGAAGGGCAGGACACAGATACGCAGTATTTT. It codes for CASSQEGQDTDTQYF.

The genes are TRBV28 and TRBJ2-2; the match to TRBD2 covers 14 bases. The CDR3 is made up of 18 amino acids. Germline V lookup: CDR1 MDHEN, CDR2 SYDVKM. The V gene end was trimmed by 5 bases and the J gene end by 5 bases; junction bases not matched to a gene: 10. Here the CDR3 reads CASSPSAGTSGGTGELFF. CDR3 bases: TGTGCCAGCAGTCCTTCCGCCGGGACTAGCGGGGGAACCGGGGAGCTGTTTTTT. Full variable domain (missing parts from reference TRBV28 and TRBJ2-2): DVKVTQSSRYLVKRTGEKVFLECVQDMDHENMFWYRQDPGLGLRLIYFSYDVKMKEKGDIPEGYSVSREKKERFSLILESASTNQTSMYLCASSPSAGTSGGTGELFFGEGSRLTVL.